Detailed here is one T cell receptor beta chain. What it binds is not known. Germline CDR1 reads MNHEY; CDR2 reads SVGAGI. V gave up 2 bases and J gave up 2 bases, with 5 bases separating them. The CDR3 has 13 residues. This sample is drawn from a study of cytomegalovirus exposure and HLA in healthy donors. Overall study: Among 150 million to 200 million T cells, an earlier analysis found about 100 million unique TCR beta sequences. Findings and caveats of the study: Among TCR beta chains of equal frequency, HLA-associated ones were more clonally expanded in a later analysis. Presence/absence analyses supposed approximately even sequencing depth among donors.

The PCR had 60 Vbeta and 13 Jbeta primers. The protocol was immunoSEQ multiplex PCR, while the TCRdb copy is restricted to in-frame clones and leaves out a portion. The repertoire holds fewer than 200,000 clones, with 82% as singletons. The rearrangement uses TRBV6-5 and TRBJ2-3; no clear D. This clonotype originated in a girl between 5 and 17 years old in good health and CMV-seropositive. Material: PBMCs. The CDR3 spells CASSYVFTDTQYF. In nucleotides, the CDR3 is TGTGCCAGCAGTTACGTCTTCACAGATACGCAGTATTTT.